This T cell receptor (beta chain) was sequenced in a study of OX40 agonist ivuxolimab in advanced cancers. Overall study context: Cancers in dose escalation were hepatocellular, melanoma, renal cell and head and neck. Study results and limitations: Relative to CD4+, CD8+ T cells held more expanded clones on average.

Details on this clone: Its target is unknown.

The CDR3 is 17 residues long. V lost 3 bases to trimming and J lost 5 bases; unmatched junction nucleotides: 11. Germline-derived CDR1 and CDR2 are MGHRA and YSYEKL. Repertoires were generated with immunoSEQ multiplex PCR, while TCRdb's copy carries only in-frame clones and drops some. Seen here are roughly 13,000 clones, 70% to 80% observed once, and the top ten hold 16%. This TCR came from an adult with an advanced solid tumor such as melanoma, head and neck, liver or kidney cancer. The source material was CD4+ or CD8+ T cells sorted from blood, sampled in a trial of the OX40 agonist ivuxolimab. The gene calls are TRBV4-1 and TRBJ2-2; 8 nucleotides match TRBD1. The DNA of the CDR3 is TGCGCCAGCAGCCACCCTACGGACAGGGCCAGGACCGGGGAGCTGTTTTTT. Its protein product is CASSHPTDRARTGELFF.